Described below is a single T cell receptor (beta chain) sequence and its context. Its antigen remains unidentified. TCR beta cDNA libraries had unique molecular identifiers. Via MiXCR, TCRdb re-called the PCR reads, giving one row per CDR3 protein. Of roughly 800,000 distinct CDR3 sequences in the sample, roughly 27% were seen once. This sample is drawn from a study of post-analysis software for immune sequencing data. Study overall: The patients showed relapsing-remitting, secondary progressive and progressive-relapsing multiple sclerosis courses. Whole-study results and caveats: Controls had lower frequencies than patients of four or five TRBV segments, which included TRBV5-6, TRBV5-1 and TRBV20-1.

Germline CDR1 and CDR2: SGHRS and YFSETQ. This CDR3 region has 15 residues. Trimming removed 3 bases at V and 5 bases at J, with 17 bases between. This sequence was found in a girl aged 5-17 years with multiple sclerosis. This chain connects TRBV5-1 to TRBJ2-5, with D possibly being TRBD2 (7 bases). Specimen: blood. CDR3: CASSSGRGAQETQYF. CDR3 DNA: TGCGCCAGCAGCTCAGGTCGGGGGGCCCAGGAGACCCAGTACTTC.